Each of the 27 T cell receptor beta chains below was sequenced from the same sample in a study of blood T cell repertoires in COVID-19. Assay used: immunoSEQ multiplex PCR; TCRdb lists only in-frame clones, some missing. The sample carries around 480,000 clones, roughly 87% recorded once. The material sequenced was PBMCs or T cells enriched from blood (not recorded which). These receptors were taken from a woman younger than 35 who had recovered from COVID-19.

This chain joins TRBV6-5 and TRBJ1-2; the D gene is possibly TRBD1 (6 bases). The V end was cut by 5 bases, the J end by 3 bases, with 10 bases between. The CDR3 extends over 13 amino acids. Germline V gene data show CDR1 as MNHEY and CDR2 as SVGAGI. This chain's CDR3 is CASSRHRDYGYTF. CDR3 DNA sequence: TGTGCCAGCAGTAGGCACAGGGACTATGGCTACACCTTC.

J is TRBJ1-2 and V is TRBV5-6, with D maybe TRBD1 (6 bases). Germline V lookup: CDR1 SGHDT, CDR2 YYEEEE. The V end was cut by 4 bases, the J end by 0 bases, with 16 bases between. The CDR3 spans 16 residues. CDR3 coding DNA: TGTGCCAGCAGCAGGGGGACGGGAAACGCTAACTATGGCTACACCTTC. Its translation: CASSRGTGNANYGYTF.

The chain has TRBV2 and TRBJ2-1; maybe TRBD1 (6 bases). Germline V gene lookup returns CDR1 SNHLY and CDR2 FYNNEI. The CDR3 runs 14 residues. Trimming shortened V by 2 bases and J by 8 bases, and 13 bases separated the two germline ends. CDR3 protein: CASSEKWGLDEQFF. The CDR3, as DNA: TGTGCCAGCAGTGAAAAGTGGGGGCTGGATGAGCAGTTCTTC.

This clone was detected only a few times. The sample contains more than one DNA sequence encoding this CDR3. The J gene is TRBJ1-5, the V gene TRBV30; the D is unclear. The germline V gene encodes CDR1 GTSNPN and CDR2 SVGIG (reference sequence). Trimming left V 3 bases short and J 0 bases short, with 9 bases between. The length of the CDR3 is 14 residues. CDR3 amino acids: CAWSRGHSNQPQHF. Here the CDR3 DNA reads TGTGCCTGGAGCCGAGGCCATAGCAATCAGCCCCAGCATTTT.

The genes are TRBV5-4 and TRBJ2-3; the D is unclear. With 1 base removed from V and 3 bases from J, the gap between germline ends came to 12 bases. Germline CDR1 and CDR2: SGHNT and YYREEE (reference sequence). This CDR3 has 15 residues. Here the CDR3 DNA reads TGTGCCAGCAGCTTGAACCGTCAAACAACAGATACGCAGTATTTT. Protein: CASSLNRQTTDTQYF.

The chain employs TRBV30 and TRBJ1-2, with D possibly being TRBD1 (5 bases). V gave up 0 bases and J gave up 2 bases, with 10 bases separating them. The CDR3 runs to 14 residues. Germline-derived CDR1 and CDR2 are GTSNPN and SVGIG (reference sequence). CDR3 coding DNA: TGTGCCTGGAGTGTACTGGGGGGAAACTATGGCTACACCTTC. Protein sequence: CAWSVLGGNYGYTF.

CDR3 residues: CASSFQKGDYTF. CDR3 in DNA: TGTGCCAGCAGCTTTCAGAAAGGGGACTACACCTTC. This rearrangement joins TRBV7-9 to TRBJ1-2; D is possibly TRBD1 (5 bases). The V gene's germline CDR1 is SEHNR and CDR2 FQNEAQ (reference sequence). CDR3 size: 12 residues. The V end was cut by 3 bases, the J end by 10 bases, with 12 bases between.

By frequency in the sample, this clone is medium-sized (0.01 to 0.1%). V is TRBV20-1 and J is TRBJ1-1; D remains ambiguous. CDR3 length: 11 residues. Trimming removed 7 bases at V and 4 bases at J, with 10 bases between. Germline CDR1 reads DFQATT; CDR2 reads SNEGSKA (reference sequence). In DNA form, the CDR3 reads TGCAGTGTGGCCCGTACCACTGAAGCTTTCTTT. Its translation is CSVARTTEAFF.

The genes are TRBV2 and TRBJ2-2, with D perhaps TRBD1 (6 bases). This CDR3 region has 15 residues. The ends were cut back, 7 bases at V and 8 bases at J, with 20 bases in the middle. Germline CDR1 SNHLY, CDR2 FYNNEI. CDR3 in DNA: TGTGCCAGCACCCCCCGCGCAGGGGTTAGGGGGGAGCTGTTTTTT. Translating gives CASTPRAGVRGELFF.

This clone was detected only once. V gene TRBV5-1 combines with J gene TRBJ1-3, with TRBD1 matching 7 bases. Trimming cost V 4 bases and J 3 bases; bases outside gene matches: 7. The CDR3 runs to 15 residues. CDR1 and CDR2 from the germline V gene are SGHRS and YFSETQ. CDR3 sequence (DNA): TGCGCCAGCAGCCAAGACAGGGACATTGGAAACACCATATATTTT. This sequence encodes CASSQDRDIGNTIYF.

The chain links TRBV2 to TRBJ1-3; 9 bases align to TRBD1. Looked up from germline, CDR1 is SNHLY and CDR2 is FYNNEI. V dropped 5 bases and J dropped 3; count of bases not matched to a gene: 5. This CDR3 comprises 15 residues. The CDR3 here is CASSPDRGFGNTIYF. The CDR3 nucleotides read TGTGCCAGCAGTCCAGACAGGGGGTTTGGAAACACCATATATTTT.

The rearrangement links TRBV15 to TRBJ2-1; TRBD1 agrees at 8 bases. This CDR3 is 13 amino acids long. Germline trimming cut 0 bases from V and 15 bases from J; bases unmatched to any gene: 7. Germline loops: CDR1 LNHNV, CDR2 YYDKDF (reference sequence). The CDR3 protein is CATSRDLGDRGFF. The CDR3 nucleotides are TGTGCCACCAGCAGAGATCTTGGAGACAGGGGGTTCTTC.

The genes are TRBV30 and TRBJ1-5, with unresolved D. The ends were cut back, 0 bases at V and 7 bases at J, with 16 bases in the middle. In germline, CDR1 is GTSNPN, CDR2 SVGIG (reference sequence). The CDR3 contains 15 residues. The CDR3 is CAWSVDSSVFQPQHF. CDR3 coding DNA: TGTGCCTGGAGTGTAGACTCATCGGTGTTCCAGCCCCAGCATTTT.

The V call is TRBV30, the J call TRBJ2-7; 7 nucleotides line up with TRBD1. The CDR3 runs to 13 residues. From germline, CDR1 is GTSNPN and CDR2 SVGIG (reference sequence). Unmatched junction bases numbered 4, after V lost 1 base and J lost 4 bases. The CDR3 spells CAWSAGTAYEQYF. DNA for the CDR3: TGTGCCTGGAGTGCGGGGACAGCATACGAGCAGTACTTC.

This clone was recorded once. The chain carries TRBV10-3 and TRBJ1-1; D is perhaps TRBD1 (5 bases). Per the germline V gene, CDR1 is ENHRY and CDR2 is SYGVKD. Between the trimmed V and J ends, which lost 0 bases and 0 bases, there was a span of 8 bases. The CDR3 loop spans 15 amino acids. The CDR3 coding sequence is TGTGCCATCAGTGAGTCTAGGGGCTTGAACACTGAAGCTTTCTTT. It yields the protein CAISESRGLNTEAFF.

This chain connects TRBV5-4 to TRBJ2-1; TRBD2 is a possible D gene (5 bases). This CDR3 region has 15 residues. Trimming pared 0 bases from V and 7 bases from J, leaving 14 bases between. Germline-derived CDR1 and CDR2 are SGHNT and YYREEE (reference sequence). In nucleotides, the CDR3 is TGTGCCAGCAGCTTGGGGCAGTCGGGAACGAATGAGCAGTTCTTC. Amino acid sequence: CASSLGQSGTNEQFF.

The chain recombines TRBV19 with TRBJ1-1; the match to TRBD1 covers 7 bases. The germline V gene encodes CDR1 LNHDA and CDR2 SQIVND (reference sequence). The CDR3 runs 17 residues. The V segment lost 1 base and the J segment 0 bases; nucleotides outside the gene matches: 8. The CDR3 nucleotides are TGTGCCAGTAGTATAGGACAGGGAAGGGGGATGAACACTGAAGCTTTCTTT. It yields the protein CASSIGQGRGMNTEAFF.

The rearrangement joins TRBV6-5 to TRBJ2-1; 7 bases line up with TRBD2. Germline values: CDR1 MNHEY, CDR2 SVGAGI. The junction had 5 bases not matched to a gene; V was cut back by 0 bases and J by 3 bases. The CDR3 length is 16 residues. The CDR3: CASSYSTSSYYNEQFF. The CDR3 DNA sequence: TGTGCCAGCAGTTACTCGACTAGCTCATACTACAATGAGCAGTTCTTC.

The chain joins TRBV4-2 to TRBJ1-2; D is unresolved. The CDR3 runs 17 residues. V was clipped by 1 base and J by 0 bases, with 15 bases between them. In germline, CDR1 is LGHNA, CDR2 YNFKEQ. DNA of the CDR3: TGTGCCAGCAGCCAAGTAGGTAGGACTGAAGCTAACTATGGCTACACCTTC. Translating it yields CASSQVGRTEANYGYTF.

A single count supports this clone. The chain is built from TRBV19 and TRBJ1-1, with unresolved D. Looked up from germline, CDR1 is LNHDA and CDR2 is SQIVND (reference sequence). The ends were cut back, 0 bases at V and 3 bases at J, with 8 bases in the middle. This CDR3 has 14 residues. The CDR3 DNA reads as TGTGCCAGTAGTATAGATCAGGCCGACACTGAAGCTTTCTTT. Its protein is CASSIDQADTEAFF.

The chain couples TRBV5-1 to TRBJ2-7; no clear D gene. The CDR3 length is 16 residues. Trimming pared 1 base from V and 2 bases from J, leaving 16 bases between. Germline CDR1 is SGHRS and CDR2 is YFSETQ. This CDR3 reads CASSLTLYDQTYEQYF. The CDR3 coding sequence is TGCGCCAGCAGCTTGACCCTATACGATCAAACCTACGAGCAGTACTTC.

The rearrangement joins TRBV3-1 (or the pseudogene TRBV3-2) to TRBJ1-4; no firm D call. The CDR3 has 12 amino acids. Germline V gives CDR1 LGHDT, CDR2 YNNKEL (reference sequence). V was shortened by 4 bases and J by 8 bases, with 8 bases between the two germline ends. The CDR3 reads CASSPFREKLFF. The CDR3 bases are TGTGCCAGCAGCCCGTTCCGGGAAAAACTGTTTTTT.

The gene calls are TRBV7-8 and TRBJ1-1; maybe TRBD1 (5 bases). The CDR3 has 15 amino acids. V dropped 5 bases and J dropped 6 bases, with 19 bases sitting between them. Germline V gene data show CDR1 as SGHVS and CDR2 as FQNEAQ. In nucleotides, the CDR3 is TGTGCCAGCAGCCCACCCTCCGGGGGTCTCCCTGAAGCTTTCTTT. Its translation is CASSPPSGGLPEAFF.

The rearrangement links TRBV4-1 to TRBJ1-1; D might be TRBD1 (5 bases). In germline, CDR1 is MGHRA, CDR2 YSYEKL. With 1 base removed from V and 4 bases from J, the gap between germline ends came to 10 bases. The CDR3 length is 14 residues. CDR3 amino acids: CASSQGWGSTEAFF. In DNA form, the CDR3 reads TGCGCCAGCAGCCAAGGATGGGGCAGCACTGAAGCTTTCTTT.

The CDR3 DNA reads as TGTGCCAGCAGCTTAGAATACTTATGGGAGACAGGTAACACTGAAGCTTTCTTT. It codes for CASSLEYLWETGNTEAFF. The chain joins TRBV13 to TRBJ1-1; D is perhaps TRBD1 (6 bases). The V end was cut by 1 base, the J end by 2 bases, with 20 bases between. CDR1 is PRHDT and CDR2 is FYEKMQ in the germline V gene (reference sequence). CDR3 size: 18 residues.

Here the CDR3 reads CSSDSRSPLHF. In nucleotides, the CDR3 is TGCAGTTCGGACAGCCGTTCACCCCTCCACTTT. The chain uses TRBV20-1 and TRBJ1-6, with TRBD1 as a possible D gene (6 bases). The CDR3 has 11 amino acids. Germline loops: CDR1 DFQATT, CDR2 SNEGSKA (reference sequence). Trimming left V 8 bases short and J 9 bases short, with 11 bases between.

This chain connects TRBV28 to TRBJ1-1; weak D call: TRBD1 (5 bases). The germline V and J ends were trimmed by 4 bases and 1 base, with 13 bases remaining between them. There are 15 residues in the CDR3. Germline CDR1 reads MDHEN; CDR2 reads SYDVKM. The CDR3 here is CASSSTVGANTEAFF. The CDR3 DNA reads TGTGCCAGCAGTTCGACAGTTGGGGCGAACACTGAAGCTTTCTTT.